These T cell receptor beta chains were read from a single sample in a study of blood T cell repertoires in COVID-19. TCRdb keeps only in-frame clones here, not all; method: immunoSEQ multiplex PCR. The sample has tens of thousands of clones; over 60% are singletons. The sample comprised peripheral blood. Receptor source: a man younger than 45 with COVID-19, enrolled during active disease. CDR3s include the opening cysteine and the closing phenylalanine or tryptophan. A D gene is named only where the DNA matches it firmly. Clone size is given for some rows only: seen once, a few or many times, or a class if the clone is expanded.

clone size,V gene,D gene,J gene,CDR3 DNA,CDR3 protein
NA,TRBV27,NA,TRBJ1-2,TGTGCCAGCAGTTTATCAGCGGACATGGTGAGGGTCGGGGGTGGCTACACCTTC,CASSLSADMVRVGGGYTF
NA,TRBV27,NA,TRBJ2-1,TGTGCCAGCAGTTCAACTCTAAAGCAGTTCTTC,CASSSTLKQFF
NA,TRBV12-2,NA,TRBJ2-3,TGTGCAAGTCGCCTAGGGACTAGCGGGGGTTACACAGATACGCAGTATTTT,CASRLGTSGGYTDTQYF
NA,TRBV11-3,TRBD2,TRBJ2-3,TGTGCCAGCAGCTCCAGGGGACTAGCGGGGGGGCCGACAGATACGCAGTATTTT,CASSSRGLAGGPTDTQYF
few,TRBV7-9,NA,TRBJ2-1,TGTGCCAGCAGCTTAGAAGGTGGAGAGCAGCAGTTCTTC,CASSLEGGEQQFF
NA,TRBV30,TRBD2,TRBJ2-3,TGTGCCTGGAGTGGCGTGGCTAGCGGGAGATTCCGGGTAGATACGCAGTATTTT,CAWSGVASGRFRVDTQYF
NA,TRBV19,NA,TRBJ2-1,TGTGCCAGTAGTCCCGAGACTAGTAGGAAGTTCTTC,CASSPETSRKFF
NA,TRBV7-9,TRBD1,TRBJ1-5,TGTGCCAGCAGCCAGGACAGGGTTGACCAGCCCCAGCATTTT,CASSQDRVDQPQHF
NA,TRBV6-5,NA,TRBJ1-1,TGTGCCAGCCAGGGTCGAGGAACACCTGAAGCTTTCTTT,CASQGRGTPEAFF
once,TRBV7-3,NA,TRBJ2-6,TGTGCCAGCAGCCAGGCATCTGGGGCCAACGTCCTGACTTTC,CASSQASGANVLTF
NA,TRBV27,NA,TRBJ2-6,TGTGCCAGCAGTCCAGACAGCTCTGGGGTCAACGTCCTGACTTTC,CASSPDSSGVNVLTF
NA,TRBV5-1,TRBD1,TRBJ2-5,TGCGCCAGCAGCAAACGTGACAGGGGGCCTTCAGAGACCCAGTACTTC,CASSKRDRGPSETQYF
NA,TRBV4-2,TRBD2,TRBJ2-3,TGTGCCAGCAGCCAAGAGAGATATAGCGGGGGGGCCGGGGATACGCAGTATTTT,CASSQERYSGGAGDTQYF
NA,TRBV6-5,NA,TRBJ1-1,TGTGCCAGCAGTTACGCGGACGGCGGAGGCACTGAAGCTTTCTTT,CASSYADGGGTEAFF
NA,TRBV6-5,NA,TRBJ1-5,TGTGCCAGCAGTTACCCGGGGGAACAGCCCCAGCATTTT,CASSYPGEQPQHF
NA,TRBV15,TRBD1,TRBJ2-1,TGTGCCACCAGCAGGGACAGGGGAGACTCCTACAATGAGCAGTTCTTC,CATSRDRGDSYNEQFF
NA,TRBV4-1,TRBD2,TRBJ2-7,TGCGCCAGCAGCCGGGAGGGACTAGGGGACGAGCAGTACTTC,CASSREGLGDEQYF
NA,TRBV28,TRBD1,TRBJ1-6,TGTGCCAGCAGTTCCCAGGACAGGGGGCTCTCCTATAATTCACCCCTCCACTTT,CASSSQDRGLSYNSPLHF